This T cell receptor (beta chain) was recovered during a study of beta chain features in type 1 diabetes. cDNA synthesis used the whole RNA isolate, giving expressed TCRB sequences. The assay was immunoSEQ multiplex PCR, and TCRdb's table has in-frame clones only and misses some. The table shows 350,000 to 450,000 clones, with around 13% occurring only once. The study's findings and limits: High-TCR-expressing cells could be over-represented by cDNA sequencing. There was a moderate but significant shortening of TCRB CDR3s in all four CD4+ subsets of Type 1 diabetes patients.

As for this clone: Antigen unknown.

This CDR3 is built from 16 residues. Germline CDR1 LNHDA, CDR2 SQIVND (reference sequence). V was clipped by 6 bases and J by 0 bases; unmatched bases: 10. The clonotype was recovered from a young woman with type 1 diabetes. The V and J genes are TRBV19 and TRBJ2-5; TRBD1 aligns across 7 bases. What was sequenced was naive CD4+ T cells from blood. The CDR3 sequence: CASSRTPGQHQETQYF. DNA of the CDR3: TGTGCCAGTAGCCGTACACCGGGACAGCACCAAGAGACCCAGTACTTC.